The sequence of this TCR beta chain was determined in a study of cytomegalovirus exposure and HLA in healthy donors. It was with 60 Vbeta and 13 Jbeta primers that the PCR ran. The assay was immunoSEQ multiplex PCR, and TCRdb's table has in-frame clones only and misses some. The table records 130,000 or so clones, around 75% of them present only once. In the case of this clone: The antigen remains undetermined.

J lost 6 bases, V lost 5 bases, and 7 bases had no gene match. Looked up from germline, CDR1 is SGHTA and CDR2 is FQGNSA. This CDR3 contains 15 residues. General observations from the study: TRBV6-2, TRBV6-3 and other indistinguishable V segments were excluded.

The receptor's source is a man aged 30-40 years in good health and CMV-seronegative. The sequencing input was PBMCs. This chain links TRBV7-2 with TRBJ2-1; TRBD2 aligns across 10 bases. CDR3 loop: CASSRVAGGPNEQFF. The CDR3 region has the DNA TGTGCCAGCAGCCGGGTAGCGGGGGGCCCCAATGAGCAGTTCTTC. The full variable domain, with the rest looked up from reference TRBV7-2 and TRBJ2-1, is GAGVSQSPSNKVTEKGKDVELRCDPISGHTALYWYRQSLGQGLEFLIYFQGNSAPDKSGLPSDRFSAERTGGSVSTLTIQRTQQEDSAVYLCASSRVAGGPNEQFFGPGTRLTVL.